This entry concerns a single T cell receptor (beta chain). Its antigen specificity is not known. The input lacks base qualities; no much larger clone sits a single base away. The immunoSEQ Assay, a bias-controlled multiplex PCR, was used to amplify TCRbeta CDR3 regions from genomic DNA. The paper's data handling went like this. The number of nucleated cells in each sample was estimated from the amplification of reference gene primers within the assay. To quantify the absolute abundance of each unique TCRbeta CDR3 rearrangement, sequence reads were collapsed and filtered. For each sample, productive Simpson clonality was calculated as the square root of Simpson's diversity index over productive rearrangements. TCRdb obtained this table from immuneACCESS and retained in-frame rearrangements with V and J assigned. These tables miss some clones; where compared with another copy, unresolved V genes account for less than half of the shortfall, and the remainder is unexplained. V, J and clone size are those of that table, while D and trimming were read from the DNA. Here the sample has tens of thousands of clones; approximately 85% occur a single time. The top ten constitute 15% to 18% of the sample.

The collaborating institutions used their own protocols to collect whole blood in K2EDTA tubes. Collaborator samples were shipped for TCRbeta analysis as frozen whole blood, isolated PBMCs, or DNA extracted from either sample type. The data were taken from a study of blood T cell repertoires in COVID-19 (dated by TCRdb to 2020 to 2022). At the level of the whole study: Samples covering the acute and convalescent phases of COVID-19 were provided by collaborators in the United States, Italy and Spain. Samples came from the ongoing ImmuneRACE study (first 160 participants) plus 1,254 subjects from 6 global collaborators. Where available, HLA class I and class II types were obtained from metadata supplied by the sample provider rather than from assay-based typing. The material from the prospective study consisted of cDNA or gDNA derived from T cells, B-cell-depleted T cells, or PBMCs. A de-identified subject ID, COVID-19 status, age in years and sex were almost always included in the sample metadata. The repertoires were released in a freely available public database meant as a resource for research on the immune response to SARS-CoV-2. The dataset comprised deeply sampled blood TCRbeta repertoires from subjects exposed to, actively infected with, or recovered from COVID-19. Broader findings and caveats from the paper: The quantity of clinical and demographic metadata differed by source and by participant and was supplied without curation.

V sheds 7 bases and J sheds 0 bases, leaving 8 bases between their ends. Including cysteine and phenylalanine, the CDR3 has 13 amino acids. The retained sequence is limited to the CDR3, 39 bases, with the frame set at the first base. The receptor was derived from a human donor in a cohort sampled during active COVID-19. The donor label of this sample is uncertain. The sequenced material came from peripheral blood. This chain joins TRBV12-3 or TRBV12-4 to TRBJ2-3; TRBD2 could be the D gene, as 5 bases match. The CDR3 has the sequence CASTDSSTDTQYF. The DNA sequence reads TGTGCCAGCACGGACTCTAGCACAGATACGCAGTATTTT.